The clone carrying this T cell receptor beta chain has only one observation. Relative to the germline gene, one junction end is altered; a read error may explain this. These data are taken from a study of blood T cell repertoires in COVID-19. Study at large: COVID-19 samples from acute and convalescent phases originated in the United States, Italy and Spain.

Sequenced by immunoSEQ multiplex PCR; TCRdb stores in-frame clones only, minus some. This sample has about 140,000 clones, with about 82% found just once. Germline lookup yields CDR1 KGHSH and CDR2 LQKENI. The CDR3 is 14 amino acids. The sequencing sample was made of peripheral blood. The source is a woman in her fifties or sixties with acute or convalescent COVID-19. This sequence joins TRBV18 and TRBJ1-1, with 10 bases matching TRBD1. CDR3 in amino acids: CASSPDRGNAEAFF. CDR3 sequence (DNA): TGTGCCAGCTCTCCGGACAGGGGGAACGCTGAAGCTTTCTTT.